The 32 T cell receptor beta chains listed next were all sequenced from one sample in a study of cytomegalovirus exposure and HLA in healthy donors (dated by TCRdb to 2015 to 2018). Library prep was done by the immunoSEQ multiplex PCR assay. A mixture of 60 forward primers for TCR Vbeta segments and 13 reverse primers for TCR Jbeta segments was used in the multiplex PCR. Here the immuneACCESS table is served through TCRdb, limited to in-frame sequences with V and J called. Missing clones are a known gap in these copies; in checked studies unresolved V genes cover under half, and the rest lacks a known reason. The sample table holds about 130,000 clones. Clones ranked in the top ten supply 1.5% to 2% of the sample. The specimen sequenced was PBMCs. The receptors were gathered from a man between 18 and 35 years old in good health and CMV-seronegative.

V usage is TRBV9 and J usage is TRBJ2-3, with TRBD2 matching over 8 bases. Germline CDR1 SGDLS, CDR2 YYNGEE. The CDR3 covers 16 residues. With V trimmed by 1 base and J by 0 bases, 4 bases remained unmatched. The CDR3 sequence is CASSVTASGSTDTQYF. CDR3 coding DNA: TGTGCCAGCAGCGTAACGGCTAGCGGGAGCACAGATACGCAGTATTTT.

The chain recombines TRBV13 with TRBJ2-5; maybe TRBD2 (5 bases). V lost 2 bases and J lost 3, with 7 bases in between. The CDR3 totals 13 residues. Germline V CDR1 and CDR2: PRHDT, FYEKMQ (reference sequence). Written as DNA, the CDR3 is TGTGCCAGCAGCTTACGGGAAGAAGAGACCCAGTACTTC. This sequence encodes CASSLREEETQYF.

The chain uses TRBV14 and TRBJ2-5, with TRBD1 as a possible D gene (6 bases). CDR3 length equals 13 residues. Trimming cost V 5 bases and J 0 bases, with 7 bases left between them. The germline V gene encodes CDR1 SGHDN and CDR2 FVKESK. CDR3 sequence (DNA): TGTGCCAGCAGCAGGGGGTACCAAGAGACCCAGTACTTC. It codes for CASSRGYQETQYF.

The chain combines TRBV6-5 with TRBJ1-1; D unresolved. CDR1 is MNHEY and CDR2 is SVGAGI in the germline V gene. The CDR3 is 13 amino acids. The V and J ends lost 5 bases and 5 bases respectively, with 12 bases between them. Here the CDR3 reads CASSPEVRTEAFF. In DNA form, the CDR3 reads TGTGCCAGCAGTCCGGAGGTTAGGACTGAAGCTTTCTTT.

The CDR3 DNA reads TGTGCCAGCAGAGCCGGGACAGCAATCTACGAGCAGTACTTC. Translation gives CASRAGTAIYEQYF. The chain has TRBV28 and TRBJ2-7, with 7 bases identical to TRBD1. J gave up 3 bases and V 6 bases, and 8 bases lay outside the gene matches. This CDR3 contains 14 residues. CDR1 is MDHEN, CDR2 SYDVKM, per germline.

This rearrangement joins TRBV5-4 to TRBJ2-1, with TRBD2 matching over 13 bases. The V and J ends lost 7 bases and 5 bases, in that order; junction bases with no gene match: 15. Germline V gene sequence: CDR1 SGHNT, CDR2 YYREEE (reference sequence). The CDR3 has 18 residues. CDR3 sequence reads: CASLNPGLAGRIDNEQFF. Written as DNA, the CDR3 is TGTGCCAGCCTAAATCCGGGACTAGCGGGAAGAATCGACAATGAGCAGTTCTTC.

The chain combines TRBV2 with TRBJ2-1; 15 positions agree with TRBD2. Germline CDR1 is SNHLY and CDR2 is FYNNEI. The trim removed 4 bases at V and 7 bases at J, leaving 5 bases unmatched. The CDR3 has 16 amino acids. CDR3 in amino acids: CASSATGTSGRNEQFF. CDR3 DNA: TGTGCCAGCAGTGCTACAGGGACTAGCGGGAGGAATGAGCAGTTCTTC.

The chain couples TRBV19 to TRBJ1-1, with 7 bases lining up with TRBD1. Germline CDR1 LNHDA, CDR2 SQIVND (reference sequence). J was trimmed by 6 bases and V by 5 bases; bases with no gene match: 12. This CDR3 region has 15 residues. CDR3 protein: CASSAPEQGGAEAFF. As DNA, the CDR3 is TGTGCCAGTAGTGCCCCGGAGCAGGGGGGCGCTGAAGCTTTCTTT.

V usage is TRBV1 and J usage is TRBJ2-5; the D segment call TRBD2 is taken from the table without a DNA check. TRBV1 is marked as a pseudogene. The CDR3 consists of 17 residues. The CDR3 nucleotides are TGCACCAGCAGCCCCGTCCGACCGGGCACGGGGCAAGAGACCCAGTACTTC. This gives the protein CTSSPVRPGTGQETQYF.

The CDR3 is CASSRDRATNEKLFF. CDR3 nucleotide sequence: TGCGCCAGCAGCCGAGACAGGGCAACTAATGAAAAACTGTTTTTT. The chain joins TRBV4-3 to TRBJ1-4; 7 bases are a match to TRBD1. The CDR3 consists of 15 residues. Germline V gene data show CDR1 as LGHNA and CDR2 as YSLEER. V was pared by 4 bases and J by 0 bases, with 2 bases of the junction left unmatched.

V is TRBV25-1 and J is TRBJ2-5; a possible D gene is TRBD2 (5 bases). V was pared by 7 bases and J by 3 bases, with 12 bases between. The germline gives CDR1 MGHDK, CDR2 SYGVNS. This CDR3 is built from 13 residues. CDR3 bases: TGTGCCAGCATGAACGGGGTTAAAGAGACCCAGTACTTC. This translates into CASMNGVKETQYF.

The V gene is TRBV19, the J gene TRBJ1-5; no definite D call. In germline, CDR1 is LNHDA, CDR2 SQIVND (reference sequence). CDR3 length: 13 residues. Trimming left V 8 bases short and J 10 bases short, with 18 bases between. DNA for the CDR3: TGTGCCAGTCGGGATGTTTTGAGTACACCCCAGCATTTT. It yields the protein CASRDVLSTPQHF.

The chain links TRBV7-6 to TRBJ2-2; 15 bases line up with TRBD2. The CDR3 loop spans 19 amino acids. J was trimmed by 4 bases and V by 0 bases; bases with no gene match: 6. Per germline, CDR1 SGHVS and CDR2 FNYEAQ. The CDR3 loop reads CASSLAGLAGGFPTGELFF. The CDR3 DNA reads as TGTGCCAGCAGCTTAGCGGGACTAGCGGGAGGTTTCCCCACCGGGGAGCTGTTTTTT.

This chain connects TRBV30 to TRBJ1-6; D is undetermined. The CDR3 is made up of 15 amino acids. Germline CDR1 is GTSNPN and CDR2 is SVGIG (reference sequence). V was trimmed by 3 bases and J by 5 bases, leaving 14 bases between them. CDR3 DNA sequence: TGTGCCTGGAGGGTGGCGGGTCCAGATAATTCACCCCTCCACTTT. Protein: CAWRVAGPDNSPLHF. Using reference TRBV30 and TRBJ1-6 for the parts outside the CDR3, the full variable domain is SQTIHQWPATLVQPVGSPLSLECTVEGTSNPNLYWYRQAAGRGLQLLFYSVGIGQISSEVPQNLSASRPQDRQFILSSKKLLLSDSGFYLCAWRVAGPDNSPLHFGNGTRLTVT.

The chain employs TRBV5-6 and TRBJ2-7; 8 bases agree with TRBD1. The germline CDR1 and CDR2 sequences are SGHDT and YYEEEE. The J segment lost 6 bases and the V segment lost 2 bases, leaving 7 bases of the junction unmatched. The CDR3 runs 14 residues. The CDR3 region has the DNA TGTGCCAGCAGCTTCACCCAGGGGGCTGGCGAGCAGTACTTC. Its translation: CASSFTQGAGEQYF.

Written as DNA, the CDR3 is TGCAGCGTTGTAGGGACAGGAGGCGAGCAGTACTTC. Encoded protein: CSVVGTGGEQYF. This chain connects TRBV29-1 to TRBJ2-7; 8 bases are shared with TRBD1. The ends lost 4 bases at V and 6 bases at J; junction bases unmatched: 5. In germline, CDR1 is SQVTM, CDR2 ANQGSEA. The CDR3 sequence is 12 residues long.

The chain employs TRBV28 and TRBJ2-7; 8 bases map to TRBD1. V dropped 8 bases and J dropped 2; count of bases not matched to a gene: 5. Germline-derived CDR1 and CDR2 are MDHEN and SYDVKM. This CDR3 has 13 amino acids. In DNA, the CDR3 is TGTGCCAGCGAACCGGGACAGGCCTACGAGCAGTACTTC. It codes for CASEPGQAYEQYF. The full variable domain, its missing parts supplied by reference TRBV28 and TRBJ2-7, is DVKVTQSSRYLVKRTGEKVFLECVQDMDHENMFWYRQDPGLGLRLIYFSYDVKMKEKGDIPEGYSVSREKKERFSLILESASTNQTSMYLCASEPGQAYEQYFGPGTRLTVT.

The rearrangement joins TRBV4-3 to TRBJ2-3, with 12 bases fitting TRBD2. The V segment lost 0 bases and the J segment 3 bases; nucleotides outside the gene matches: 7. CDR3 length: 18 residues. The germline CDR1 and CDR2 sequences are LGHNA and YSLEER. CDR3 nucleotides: TGCGCCAGCAGCCAAGAGAGGACTAGCGGGGTTGGTACAGATACGCAGTATTTT. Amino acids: CASSQERTSGVGTDTQYF.

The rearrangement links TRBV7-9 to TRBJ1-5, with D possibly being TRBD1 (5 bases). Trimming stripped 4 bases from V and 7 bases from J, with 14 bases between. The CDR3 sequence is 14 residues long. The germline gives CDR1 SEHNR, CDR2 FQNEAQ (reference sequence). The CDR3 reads CASSWGGLGQPQHF. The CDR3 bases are TGTGCCAGCAGCTGGGGGGGGTTAGGGCAGCCCCAGCATTTT. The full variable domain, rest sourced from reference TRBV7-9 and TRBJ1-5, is DTGVSQNPRHKITKRGQNVTFRCDPISEHNRLYWYRQTLGQGPEFLTYFQNEAQLEKSRLLSDRFSAERPKGSFSTLEIQRTEQGDSAMYLCASSWGGLGQPQHFGDGTRLSIL.

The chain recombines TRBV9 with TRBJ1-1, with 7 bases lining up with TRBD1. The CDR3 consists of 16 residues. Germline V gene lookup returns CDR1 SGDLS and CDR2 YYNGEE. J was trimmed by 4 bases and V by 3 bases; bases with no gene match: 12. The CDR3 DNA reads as TGTGCCAGCAGCGCGGACAGGATATCGGTGGGCACTGAAGCTTTCTTT. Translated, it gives CASSADRISVGTEAFF. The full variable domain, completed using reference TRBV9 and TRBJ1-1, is DSGVTQTPKHLITATGQRVTLRCSPRSGDLSVYWYQQSLDQGLQFLIQYYNGEERAKGNILERFSAQQFPDLHSELNLSSLELGDSALYFCASSADRISVGTEAFFGQGTRLTVV.

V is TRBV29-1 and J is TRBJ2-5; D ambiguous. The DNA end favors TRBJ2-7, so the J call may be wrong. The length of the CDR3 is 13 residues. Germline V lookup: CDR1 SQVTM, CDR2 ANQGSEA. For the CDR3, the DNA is TGCAGCGTTGTAGGCAGGTTTACTTACGAGCAGTACTTC. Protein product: CSVVGRFTYEQYF.

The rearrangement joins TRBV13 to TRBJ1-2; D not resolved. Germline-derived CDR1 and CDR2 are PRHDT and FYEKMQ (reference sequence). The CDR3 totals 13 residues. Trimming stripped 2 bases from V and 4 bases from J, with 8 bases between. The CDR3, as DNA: TGTGCCAGCAGCTTAAAATCGTTCTATGGCTACACCTTC. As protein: CASSLKSFYGYTF. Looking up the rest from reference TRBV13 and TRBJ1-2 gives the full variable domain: AAGVIQSPRHLIKEKRETATLKCYPIPRHDTVYWYQQGPGQDPQFLISFYEKMQSDKGSIPDRFSAQQFSDYHSELNMSSLELGDSALYFCASSLKSFYGYTFGSGTRLTVV.

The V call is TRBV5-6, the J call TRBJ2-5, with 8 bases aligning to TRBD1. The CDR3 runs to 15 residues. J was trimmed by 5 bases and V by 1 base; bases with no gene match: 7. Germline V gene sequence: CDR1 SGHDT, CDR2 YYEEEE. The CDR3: CASSLYPRGQETQYF. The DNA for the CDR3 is TGTGCCAGCAGCTTGTACCCCAGGGGGCAGGAGACCCAGTACTTC.

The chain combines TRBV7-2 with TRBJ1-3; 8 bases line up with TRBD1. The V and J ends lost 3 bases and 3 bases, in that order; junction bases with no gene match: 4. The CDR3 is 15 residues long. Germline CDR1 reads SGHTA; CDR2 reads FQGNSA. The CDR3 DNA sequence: TGTGCCAGCAGCTTTGGACAGGGTTTTGGAAACACCATATATTTT. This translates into CASSFGQGFGNTIYF.

The CDR3 nucleotides read TGTGCCATCAGTGAATTCGGAGGGAGTAACTATGGCTACACCTTC. The encoded protein is CAISEFGGSNYGYTF. This rearrangement joins TRBV10-3 to TRBJ1-2; D uncertain. Between the trimmed V and J ends, which lost 3 bases and 1 base, there was a span of 12 bases. Per the germline V gene, CDR1 is ENHRY and CDR2 is SYGVKD. The CDR3 covers 15 residues.

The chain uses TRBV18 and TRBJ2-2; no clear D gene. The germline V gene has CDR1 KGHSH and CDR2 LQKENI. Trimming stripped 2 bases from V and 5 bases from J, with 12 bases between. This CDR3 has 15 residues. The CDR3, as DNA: TGTGCCAGCTCACCAAAGATCGCGTTTACCGGGGAGCTGTTTTTT. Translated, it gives CASSPKIAFTGELFF.

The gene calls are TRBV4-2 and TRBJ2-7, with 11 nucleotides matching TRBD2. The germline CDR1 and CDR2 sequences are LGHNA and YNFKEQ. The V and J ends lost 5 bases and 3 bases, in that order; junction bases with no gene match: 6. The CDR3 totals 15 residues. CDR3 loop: CASSYRLAGNYEQYF. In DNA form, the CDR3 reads TGTGCCAGCAGCTATAGACTAGCGGGAAACTACGAGCAGTACTTC.

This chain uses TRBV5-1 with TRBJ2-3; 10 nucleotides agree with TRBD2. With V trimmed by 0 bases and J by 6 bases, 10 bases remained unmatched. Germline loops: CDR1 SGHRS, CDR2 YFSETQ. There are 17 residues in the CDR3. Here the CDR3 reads CASSLGLAGALGDTQYF. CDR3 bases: TGCGCCAGCAGCTTGGGGCTAGCGGGGGCCCTCGGGGATACGCAGTATTTT. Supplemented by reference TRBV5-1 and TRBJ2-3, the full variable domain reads KAGVTQTPRYLIKTRGQQVTLSCSPISGHRSVSWYQQTPGQGLQFLFEYFSETQRNKGNFPGRFSGRQFSNSRSEMNVSTLELGDSALYLCASSLGLAGALGDTQYFGPGTRLTVL.

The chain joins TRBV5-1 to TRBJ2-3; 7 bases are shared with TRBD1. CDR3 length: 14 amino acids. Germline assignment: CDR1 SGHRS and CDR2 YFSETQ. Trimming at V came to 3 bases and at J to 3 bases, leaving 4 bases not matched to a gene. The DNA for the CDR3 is TGCGCCAGCAGCTCCCGGGACAGAACAGATACGCAGTATTTT. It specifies CASSSRDRTDTQYF.

The CDR3 is CASSLIQGGSPLHF. CDR3 in DNA: TGTGCCAGCAGCTTGATTCAGGGTGGGTCACCCCTCCACTTT. The V and J genes are TRBV5-4 and TRBJ1-6; a weak D match, TRBD1 (5 bases). The CDR3 is made up of 14 amino acids. Germline V CDR1 and CDR2: SGHNT, YYREEE (reference sequence). The ends were cut back, 1 base at V and 10 bases at J, with 12 bases in the middle.

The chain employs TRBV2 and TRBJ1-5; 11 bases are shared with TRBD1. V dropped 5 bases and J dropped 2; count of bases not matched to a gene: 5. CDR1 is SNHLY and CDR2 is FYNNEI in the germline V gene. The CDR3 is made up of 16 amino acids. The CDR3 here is CASSWTGGGGNQPQHF. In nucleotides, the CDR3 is TGTGCCAGCAGTTGGACAGGGGGCGGGGGCAATCAGCCCCAGCATTTT.

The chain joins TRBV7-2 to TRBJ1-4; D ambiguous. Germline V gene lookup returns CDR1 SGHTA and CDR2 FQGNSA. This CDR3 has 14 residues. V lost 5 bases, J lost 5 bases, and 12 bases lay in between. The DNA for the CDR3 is TGTGCCAGCAGCCCCGGACGGGAGAATGAAAAACTGTTTTTT. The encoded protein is CASSPGRENEKLFF.